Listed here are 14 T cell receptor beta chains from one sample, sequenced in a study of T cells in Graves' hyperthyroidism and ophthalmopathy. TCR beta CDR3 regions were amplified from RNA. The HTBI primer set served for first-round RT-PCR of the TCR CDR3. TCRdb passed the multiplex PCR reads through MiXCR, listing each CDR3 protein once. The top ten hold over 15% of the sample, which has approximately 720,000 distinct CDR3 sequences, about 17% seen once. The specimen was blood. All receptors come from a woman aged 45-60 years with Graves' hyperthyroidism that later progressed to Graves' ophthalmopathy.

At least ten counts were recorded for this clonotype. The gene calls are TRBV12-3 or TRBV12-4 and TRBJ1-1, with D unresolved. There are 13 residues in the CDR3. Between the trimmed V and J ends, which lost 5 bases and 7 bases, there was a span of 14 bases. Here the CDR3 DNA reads TGTGCCAGCAGTCCTGCTTCCCCTCGTGAAGCTTTCTTT. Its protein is CASSPASPREAFF.

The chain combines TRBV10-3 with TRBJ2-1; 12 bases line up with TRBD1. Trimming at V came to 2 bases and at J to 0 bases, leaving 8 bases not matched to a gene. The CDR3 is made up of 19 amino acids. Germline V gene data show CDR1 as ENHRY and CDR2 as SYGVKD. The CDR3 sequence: CAISETGTGGVLSYNEQFF. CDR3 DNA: TGTGCCATCAGTGAGACAGGGACAGGGGGCGTCCTCTCCTACAATGAGCAGTTCTTC.

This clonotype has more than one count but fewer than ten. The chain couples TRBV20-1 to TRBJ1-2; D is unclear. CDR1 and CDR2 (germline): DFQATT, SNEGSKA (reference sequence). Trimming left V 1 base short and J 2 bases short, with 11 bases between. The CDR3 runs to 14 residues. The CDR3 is CSARVATRNYGYTF. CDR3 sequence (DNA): TGCAGTGCTAGAGTCGCGACAAGGAACTATGGCTACACCTTC.

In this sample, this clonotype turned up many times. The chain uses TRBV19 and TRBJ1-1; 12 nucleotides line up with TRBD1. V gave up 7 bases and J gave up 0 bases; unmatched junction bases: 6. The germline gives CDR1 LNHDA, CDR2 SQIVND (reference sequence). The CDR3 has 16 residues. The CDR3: CASTGTGGGLNTEAFF. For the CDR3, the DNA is TGTGCCAGTACCGGGACAGGGGGCGGGTTGAACACTGAAGCTTTCTTT.

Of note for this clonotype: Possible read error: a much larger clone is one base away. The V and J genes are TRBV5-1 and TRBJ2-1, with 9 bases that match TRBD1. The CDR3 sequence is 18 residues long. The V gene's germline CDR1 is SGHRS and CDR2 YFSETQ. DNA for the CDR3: TGCGCCAGCAGCTTGGAGGGGAGTGGGACAGGGACCTACGATGAGCAGTTCTTC. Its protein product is CASSLEGSGTGTYDEQFF.

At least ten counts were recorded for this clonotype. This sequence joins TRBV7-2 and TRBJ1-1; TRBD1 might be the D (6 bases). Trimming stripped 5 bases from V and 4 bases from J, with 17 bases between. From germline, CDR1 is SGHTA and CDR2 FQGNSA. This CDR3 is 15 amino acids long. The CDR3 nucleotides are TGTGCCAGCAGCCAGGGACACCGGACGGGCACTGAAGCTTTCTTT. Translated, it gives CASSQGHRTGTEAFF.

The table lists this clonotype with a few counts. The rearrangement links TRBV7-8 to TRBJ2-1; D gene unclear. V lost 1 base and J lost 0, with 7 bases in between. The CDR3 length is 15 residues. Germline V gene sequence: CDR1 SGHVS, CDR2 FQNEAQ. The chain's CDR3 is CASSLVRVSYNEQFF. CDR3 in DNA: TGTGCCAGCAGCTTAGTCCGGGTCTCCTACAATGAGCAGTTCTTC.

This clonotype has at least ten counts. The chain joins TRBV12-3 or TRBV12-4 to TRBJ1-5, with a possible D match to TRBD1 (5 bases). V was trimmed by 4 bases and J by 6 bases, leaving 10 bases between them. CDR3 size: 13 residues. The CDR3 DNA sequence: TGTGCCAGCAGTTCTGGGGCCGGTCAGCCCCAGCATTTT. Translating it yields CASSSGAGQPQHF.

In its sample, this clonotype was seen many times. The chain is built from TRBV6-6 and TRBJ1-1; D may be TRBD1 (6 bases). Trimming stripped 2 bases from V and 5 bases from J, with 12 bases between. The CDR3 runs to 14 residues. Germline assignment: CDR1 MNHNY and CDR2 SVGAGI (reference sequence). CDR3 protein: CASSYPQGRTEAFF. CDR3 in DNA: TGTGCCAGCAGTTACCCCCAGGGGAGGACTGAAGCTTTCTTT.

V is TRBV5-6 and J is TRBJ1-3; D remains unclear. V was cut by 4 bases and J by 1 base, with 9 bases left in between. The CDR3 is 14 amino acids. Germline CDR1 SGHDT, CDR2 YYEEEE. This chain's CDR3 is CASSKGLSGNTIYF. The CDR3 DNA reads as TGTGCCAGCAGCAAAGGGCTTTCTGGAAACACCATATATTTT.

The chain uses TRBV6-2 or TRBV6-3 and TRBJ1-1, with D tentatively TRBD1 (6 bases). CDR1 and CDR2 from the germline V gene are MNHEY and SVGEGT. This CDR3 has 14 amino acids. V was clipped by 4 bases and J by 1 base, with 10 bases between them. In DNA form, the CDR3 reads TGTGCCAGCAGTTGGGGGGCTGAGAACACTGAAGCTTTCTTT. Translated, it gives CASSWGAENTEAFF.

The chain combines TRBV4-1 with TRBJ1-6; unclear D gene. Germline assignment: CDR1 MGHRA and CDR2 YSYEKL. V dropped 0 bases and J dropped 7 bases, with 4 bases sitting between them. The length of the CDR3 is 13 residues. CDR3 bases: TGCGCCAGCAGCCAAGATAGGAATTCACCCCTCCACTTT. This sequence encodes CASSQDRNSPLHF.

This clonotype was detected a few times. CDR3 amino acids: CASSQEGTGNGQPQHF. Here the CDR3 DNA reads TGCGCCAGCAGCCAAGAGGGGACAGGGAACGGGCAGCCCCAGCATTTT. The chain joins TRBV4-1 to TRBJ1-5; 9 bases fit TRBD1. Germline-derived CDR1 and CDR2 are MGHRA and YSYEKL. The CDR3 is 16 residues long. Trimming cost V 0 bases and J 7 bases; bases outside gene matches: 7.

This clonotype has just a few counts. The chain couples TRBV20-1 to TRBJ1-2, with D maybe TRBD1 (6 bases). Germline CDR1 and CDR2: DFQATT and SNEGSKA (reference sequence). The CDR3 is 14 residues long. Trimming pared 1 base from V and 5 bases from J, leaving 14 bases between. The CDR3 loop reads CSARGRTGIYGYTF. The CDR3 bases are TGCAGTGCTAGAGGCCGAACAGGGATTTATGGCTACACCTTC.